This T cell receptor beta chain derives from a study of blood T cell repertoires in COVID-19. TCRdb's table, derived via immunoSEQ multiplex PCR, lists solely in-frame clones and lacks some. The table lists about 230,000 clones, around 83% of them singletons. The origin of this receptor is a man aged 40-50 years with acute or convalescent COVID-19. The sample comprised peripheral blood.

For the CDR3, the DNA is TGTGCCAGTAGCTTACCCCGGGACTGGGCCTCTACCGGGGAGCTGTTTTTT. It specifies CASSLPRDWASTGELFF. The V call is TRBV19, the J call TRBJ2-2; D is perhaps TRBD2 (6 bases). The CDR3 covers 17 residues. The V end was cut by 6 bases, the J end by 5 bases, with 22 bases between. Germline-derived CDR1 and CDR2 are LNHDA and SQIVND (reference sequence).